This T cell receptor (beta chain) came from a study of blood T cell repertoires in COVID-19. Profiling relied on immunoSEQ multiplex PCR, and the TCRdb table lists in-frame clones only, not all of them. Here the sample spans about 95,000 clones, around 90% being singletons. This clonotype was obtained from a woman aged 45-60 years in a cohort sampled during active COVID-19. Material for sequencing was peripheral blood.

Here the CDR3 reads CAISPLADTQYF. The CDR3 nucleotides read TGTGCCATCAGTCCCCTCGCAGATACGCAGTATTTT. This sequence joins TRBV10-3 and TRBJ2-3; D gene uncertain. CDR1 is ENHRY, CDR2 SYGVKD, per germline. This CDR3 is 12 amino acids long. Trimming cost V 5 bases and J 4 bases, with 7 bases left between them.